Listed below are T cell receptor beta chains from one sample, sequenced in a study of blood T cell repertoires in COVID-19. TCRdb's copy holds only in-frame clones and misses some; the assay was immunoSEQ multiplex PCR. Counted here are almost 400,000 clones, around 87% occurring once; the ten biggest clones make up approximately 2.5%. Specimen: peripheral blood. These receptors came from a woman in her sixties or seventies with COVID-19, enrolled during active disease. CDR3s leave out the opening cysteine and the closing phenylalanine or tryptophan.

>TRBV2
ASSERFDAF
>TRBV7-6
ASSPGLAGAGYQETQY
>TRBV7-3
ASSFLAGGPETQY
>TRBV6-5
ASTAGETQY
>TRBV24-1
ATSDRQASSYNEQF
>TRBV9
ASSGLRDRAGAGYT
>TRBV24-1
ATSSTGTTDTQY
>TRBV18
ASSPPDRDPSSYNSPLH
>TRBV5-4
ASSGGGRRDGYT
>TRBV3-1/TRBV3-2
ASSQRDRGRYEQY
>TRBV5-1
ASSSGGRGYT
>TRBV2
ASGGLAGQETQY
>TRBV28
ASSSPASGTTDTQY
>TRBV5-4
ASSSGGAEALYGYT
>TRBV11-2
ASSLEGAARSQY
>TRBV7-8
ASSLVGGEAKNIQY
>TRBV28
ASSLGLAGPETQY
>TRBV7-3
ASSSNTGTGDYEQY
>TRBV2
ASRVTENTGELF
>TRBV5-1
ASSLGLAGAQGY
>TRBV7-8
ASSLRDRVNSPLH
>TRBV6-5
ASTPGGFLYGYT
>TRBV6-1
ASSEDGSQPQH
>TRBV18
ASSIGQQLSEKLF
>TRBV5-6
ASSEGQGISPLH
>TRBV5-4
ASSLIARPAGELF
>TRBV7-2
ASSLPGTGFYGYT
>TRBV6-5
ASSYGAGGATDTQY
>TRBV2
ASSFGQAADTQY
>TRBV6-5
ASGAGETQY
>TRBV28
ASSLGTGTLTGQF
>TRBV20-1
SASSASGGKVNEQF
>TRBV6-1
ASSDRGPQGGTEAF
>TRBV5-8
ASSLLRGMNTEAF
>TRBV23-1
ASGKAGGLSYEQY
>TRBV4-2
ASSQDFSAGANYGYT
>TRBV19
ASSNLWTGGYT
>TRBV5-1
ASTLAGDNNEQF
>TRBV5-1
ASSSQGGNTEAF
>TRBV5-1
ASSLGWGDTEAF
>TRBV27
ASRGQAPNEKLF
>TRBV3-1/TRBV3-2
ASSQAGDSYEQY
>TRBV19
ASSPGISYEQY
>TRBV7-3
ASSPPANEKLF
>TRBV19
ASSSGLGMGGYT
>TRBV6-5
ASTLGGLNYGYT
>TRBV14
ASRTGHPNTEAF
>TRBV7-8
ASSSSGTIEETQY
>TRBV5-1
ASSGGSDTQY
>TRBV5-1
ASSPLGGAQPQH
>TRBV6-5
ASSPRGRYQETQY